The 6 T cell receptor beta chains presented below share a single source sample, sequenced in a study of beta chain features in type 1 diabetes. Since all of the isolated RNA was reverse transcribed, expressed TCRB transcripts were what got sequenced. TCRdb's copy holds only in-frame clones and misses some; the assay was immunoSEQ multiplex PCR. The sample yields about 370,000 clones, more than 12% seen once. Material: naive CD4+ T cells from blood. The receptors come from a woman aged 18-29 years in good health.

This clone occurred a few times. The chain recombines TRBV11-2 with TRBJ2-1; TRBD2 is a possible D gene (5 bases). The germline V gene has CDR1 SGHAT and CDR2 FQNNGV. The CDR3 contains 14 residues. The V and J ends lost 7 bases and 9 bases respectively, with 19 bases between them. CDR3 DNA sequence: TGTGCCAGCATGGAAACAGCCGGACGGGGTGAGCAGTTCTTC. Amino acids: CASMETAGRGEQFF.

This rearrangement joins TRBV5-1 to TRBJ1-2, with D possibly matching TRBD1 (6 bases). V gave up 2 bases and J gave up 6 bases, with 20 bases separating them. Germline lookup yields CDR1 SGHRS and CDR2 YFSETQ. This CDR3 region has 16 residues. CDR3 loop: CASSFSGWGQLDGYTF. CDR3 sequence (DNA): TGCGCCAGCAGCTTCTCCGGTTGGGGGCAGCTCGATGGCTACACCTTC.

V gene TRBV9 combines with J gene TRBJ2-1; 7 positions agree with TRBD2. The trim removed 4 bases at V and 4 bases at J, leaving 8 bases unmatched. This CDR3 has 15 amino acids. The V gene's germline CDR1 is SGDLS and CDR2 YYNGEE. The CDR3 spells CASSHSSGEYNEQFF. In DNA, the CDR3 is TGTGCCAGCAGCCATTCCAGCGGGGAATACAATGAGCAGTTCTTC. The variable domain in full, completed from reference TRBV9 and TRBJ2-1, reads DSGVTQTPKHLITATGQRVTLRCSPRSGDLSVYWYQQSLDQGLQFLIQYYNGEERAKGNILERFSAQQFPDLHSELNLSSLELGDSALYFCASSHSSGEYNEQFFGPGTRLTVL.

The rearrangement joins TRBV29-1 to TRBJ1-2; D is uncertain. V lost 1 base and J 2 bases, leaving 8 bases between the germline ends. Germline CDR1 and CDR2: SQVTM and ANQGSEA. This CDR3 is built from 13 residues. The CDR3 coding sequence is TGCAGCGTTGAAGGAACGGGGAACTATGGCTACACCTTC. Encoded protein: CSVEGTGNYGYTF.

V and J are TRBV5-1 and TRBJ2-2; TRBD2 matches at 10 bases. The CDR3 sequence is 17 residues long. Trimming removed 0 bases from V and 0 bases from J; junction bases left unmatched: 2. The germline gives CDR1 SGHRS, CDR2 YFSETQ. The chain's CDR3 is CASSLGLAGANTGELFF. For the CDR3, the DNA is TGCGCCAGCAGCTTGGGGCTAGCGGGAGCGAACACCGGGGAGCTGTTTTTT.

The V gene is TRBV9, the J gene TRBJ2-2; 7 positions agree with TRBD2. This CDR3 region has 19 residues. Germline CDR1 is SGDLS and CDR2 is YYNGEE. V lost 0 bases and J lost 5; bases outside the gene matches: 16. Written as DNA, the CDR3 is TGTGCCAGCAGCGTAGCTCTGGGCGGCGGGAGTGCCCAAACCGGGGAGCTGTTTTTT. It encodes CASSVALGGGSAQTGELFF.